This T cell receptor (beta chain) was recovered during a study of blood T cell repertoires in COVID-19 (dated by TCRdb to between 2020 and 2021). Notes on the research overall: Samples from collaborators originated in the United States, Italy and Spain and spanned both the acute and convalescent phases of COVID-19. The material from the prospective study consisted of cDNA or gDNA derived from T cells, B-cell-depleted T cells, or PBMCs. The dataset comprised deeply sampled blood TCRbeta repertoires from subjects exposed to, actively infected with, or recovered from COVID-19. Samples came from the ongoing ImmuneRACE study (first 160 participants) plus 1,254 subjects from 6 global collaborators. Where HLA class I and class II types were available, the types were taken from metadata supplied by the sample provider, not from assay-based typing. A freely available public database, intended as a resource for researchers studying the immune response to SARS-CoV-2, is where the repertoires were released. Nearly every sample came with metadata listing a de-identified subject ID, COVID-19 status, age in years and sex.

In Seattle, one collaborating source enrolled patients while the infection was active and tracked those patients longitudinally over the course of disease. Collaborating institutions collected whole blood in K2EDTA tubes following their own protocols. For TCRbeta analysis, collaborator samples were shipped as frozen whole blood, as isolated PBMCs, or as DNA extracted from either sample type. The full study reports these points: The quantity of clinical and demographic metadata differed by source and by participant and was supplied without curation.

Including cysteine and phenylalanine, the CDR3 has 13 amino acids. The only DNA kept is the CDR3, 39 bases in frame from the first base. Looking up the germline V gene yields CDR1 SGHTA and CDR2 FQGTGA. Cut back by 5 bases and 1 base, the V and J ends lie 8 bases apart. TCRbeta CDR3 regions were amplified from genomic DNA by means of the immunoSEQ Assay, a bias-controlled multiplex PCR. In the original analysis: The number of nucleated cells in each sample was estimated by amplification of reference gene primers within the assay. To quantify the absolute abundance of each unique TCRbeta CDR3 rearrangement, sequence reads were collapsed and filtered. For each sample, productive Simpson clonality was calculated by taking the square root of Simpson's diversity index across productive rearrangements. Held by TCRdb, this immuneACCESS table contains in-frame sequences only and omits some clones. Under half of the omission traces to an unresolved V gene where checked; the cause of the rest is unknown. The D gene and trimming were derived from the DNA, and the V and J assignments and clone size from that table. In this sample the table shows fewer than 250,000 clones, about 82% of which occur a single time. The ten most abundant clones make up 5.5% to 6% of the sample.

As to this clone: What antigen it recognizes has not been identified. Base qualities are not provided; no much larger clone lies one nucleotide away. Other nucleotide sequences from this sample produce the same CDR3.

Sequenced sample: peripheral blood. This clonotype originated in a woman aged 80 or over with COVID-19, enrolled during active disease. This chain is built from TRBV7-3 and TRBJ1-1; the D gene is perhaps TRBD1, on 6 matching bases. CDR3 reads: CASSQQGNTEAFF. The bases are TGTGCCAGCAGCCAACAGGGGAACACTGAAGCTTTCTTT.